The rows below give T cell receptor beta chains drawn from one sample of a study of regulatory dendritic cells for organ transplantation. Produced via immunoSEQ multiplex PCR; TCRdb's table is partial and in-frame only. The data show under 35,000 clones, under 90% seen once. The sequencing input was naive CD8+ T cells from blood. Receptor source: a human donor in good health. The CDR3 runs from the conserved cysteine through the conserved F or W. D genes are given only for firm matches. Not every row has a clone size; where given, it reads once, few, many or a size class.

CDR3 protein,CDR3 DNA,clone size,D gene,V gene,J gene
CASSQGTGGLYGYTF,TGCGCCAGCAGCCAGGGGACAGGGGGCCTCTATGGCTACACCTTC,NA,TRBD1,TRBV4-1,TRBJ1-2
CASSLYRGSNYGYTF,TGCGCCAGCAGCTTATACAGGGGCTCTAACTATGGCTACACCTTC,NA,TRBD1,TRBV5-1,TRBJ1-2
CASSRHRALDTEAFF,TGTGCCAGCTCGAGGCACAGGGCCCTGGACACTGAAGCTTTCTTT,NA,NA,TRBV6-5,TRBJ1-1
CASRETRDYYNEQFF,TGTGCCAGCAGGGAGACTAGGGACTACTACAATGAGCAGTTCTTC,NA,TRBD2,TRBV6-1,TRBJ2-1
CASNRGSGNTIYF,TGTGCCAGCAACCGAGGGTCTGGAAACACCATATATTTT,few,NA,TRBV2,TRBJ1-3
CASSLGHPLYNEQFF,TGTGCCAGCAGTTTAGGGCACCCCTTGTACAATGAGCAGTTCTTC,NA,NA,TRBV27,TRBJ2-1
CASRQGTSSGELFF,TGTGCCAGCCGACAGGGAACGAGCTCCGGGGAGCTGTTTTTT,few,TRBD1,TRBV6-4,TRBJ2-2
CASSKKAPGESNQPQHF,TGTGCCAGCAGCAAGAAGGCACCAGGGGAGAGCAATCAGCCCCAGCATTTT,NA,NA,TRBV21-1,TRBJ1-5
CASSLFGTSGGRNEQFF,TGTGCCAGCAGTTTATTTGGGACTAGCGGGGGGAGGAATGAGCAGTTCTTC,NA,TRBD2,TRBV27,TRBJ2-1
CASSNTGGYGYTF,TGCGCCAGCAGTAATACAGGGGGCTATGGCTACACCTTC,NA,TRBD1,TRBV4-1,TRBJ1-2
CASSPSGGTLFPYEQYF,TGTGCCAGCAGCCCTTCGGGGGGGACGCTTTTTCCCTACGAGCAGTACTTC,once,TRBD2,TRBV14,TRBJ2-7
CASSYSRGKGLFF,TGTGCCAGCAGTTACTCCAGGGGAAAGGGCCTGTTTTTT,NA,NA,TRBV6-5,TRBJ1-4
CASRDLRVYTF,TGTGCCAGCAGAGACCTCAGGGTCTACACCTTC,NA,NA,TRBV6-1,TRBJ1-2
CASSSLAQTGLSYNSPLHF,TGTGCCAGCAGCTCACTTGCCCAGACAGGTCTCTCCTATAATTCACCCCTCCACTTT,few,NA,TRBV7-8,TRBJ1-6
CASSLGGEIAGGYETQYF,TGTGCCAGCAGCTTAGGGGGGGAGATAGCGGGGGGCTATGAGACCCAGTACTTC,NA,TRBD2,TRBV11-2,TRBJ2-5
CASSFCGVYEQYF,TGTGCCAGCAGCTTTTGCGGGGTCTACGAGCAGTACTTC,once,NA,TRBV12-1,TRBJ2-7
CASTPTSGGTLFNEQFF,TGTGCCAGTACCCCAACTAGCGGGGGGACCCTTTTCAATGAGCAGTTCTTC,NA,TRBD2,TRBV19,TRBJ2-1
CASSQDGRGEKLFF,TGTGCCAGCAGCCAAGATGGTCGGGGTGAAAAACTGTTTTTT,NA,NA,TRBV4-2,TRBJ1-4
CASSQDEGSTGNMVETQYF,TGTGCCAGCAGCCAAGATGAAGGGTCGACAGGGAATATGGTAGAGACCCAGTACTTC,NA,TRBD1,TRBV4-2,TRBJ2-5
CASSPGGYTF,TGTGCCAGCAGTCCAGGGGGCTACACCTTC,NA,NA,TRBV28,TRBJ1-2
CASSASNTEAFF,TGTGCCAGCAGCGCGAGTAACACTGAAGCTTTCTTT,once,NA,TRBV9,TRBJ1-1
CAEPRDRRNQPQHF,TGTGCCGAACCGAGGGACAGGCGCAATCAGCCCCAGCATTTT,NA,NA,TRBV21-1,TRBJ1-5
CASSTAVGNQPQHF,TGTGCCAGCAGTACCGCGGTGGGTAATCAGCCCCAGCATTTT,NA,NA,TRBV6-5,TRBJ1-5
CASSFQGSTQPQHF,TGTGCCAGCAGCTTTCAGGGGAGCACTCAGCCCCAGCATTTT,NA,NA,TRBV7-9,TRBJ1-5
CASKGPGDYGYTF,TGTGCCAGCAAAGGTCCCGGGGACTATGGCTACACCTTC,NA,NA,TRBV25-1,TRBJ1-2
CASSLGGSYEQYF,TGCGCCAGCAGCCTGGGGGGCTCCTACGAGCAGTACTTC,few,NA,TRBV4-1,TRBJ2-7
CASSKGQGSEQYF,TGTGCCAGCAGCAAGGGACAGGGGTCCGAGCAGTACTTC,NA,NA,TRBV21-1,TRBJ2-7
CASSQDRGHYGYTF,TGTGCCAGCAGTCAGGACAGGGGACACTATGGCTACACCTTC,once,TRBD1,TRBV6-4,TRBJ1-2
CASSIDWRDRVESGNTEAFF,TGTGCCAGTAGTATAGATTGGCGGGACAGGGTGGAGTCTGGGAACACTGAAGCTTTCTTT,NA,TRBD1,TRBV19,TRBJ1-1
CASSVVQGASTEAFF,TGTGCCAGCAGCGTAGTGCAGGGGGCTAGCACTGAAGCTTTCTTT,NA,TRBD1,TRBV9,TRBJ1-1
CASSEPGQGASGYTF,TGTGCCAGCAGCGAGCCGGGACAGGGGGCGAGTGGCTACACCTTC,few,TRBD1,TRBV11-2,TRBJ1-2
CASSSPYGGSTDTQYF,TGTGCCAGCAGCTCCCCATACGGGGGGAGCACAGATACGCAGTATTTT,NA,TRBD2,TRBV13,TRBJ2-3
CASSLANRGIEQYF,TGTGCCAGCAGCTTAGCGAACAGGGGTATCGAGCAGTACTTC,NA,TRBD1,TRBV11-2,TRBJ2-7
CASKLSLDRNTGELFF,TGTGCCAGCAAGCTTTCCCTGGACAGAAACACCGGGGAGCTGTTTTTT,NA,NA,TRBV27,TRBJ2-2
CASSPHTTSGNTIYF,TGCGCCAGCTCGCCGCACACCACCTCTGGAAACACCATATATTTT,NA,NA,TRBV5-1,TRBJ1-3
CASSLLESYSGANVLTF,TGTGCCAGCAGCTTGTTAGAGTCTTACTCTGGGGCCAACGTCCTGACTTTC,NA,NA,TRBV5-8,TRBJ2-6
CASKTGTGGYEQYF,TGTGCCAGTAAGACCGGGACAGGGGGCTACGAGCAGTACTTC,NA,TRBD1,TRBV19,TRBJ2-7